What follows is one T cell receptor beta chain and its context. At the DNA level, this CDR3 is encoded by other sequences in the same sample as well. This entry belongs to a study of OX40 agonist ivuxolimab in advanced cancers. Using immunoSEQ multiplex PCR, the repertoire was profiled, and TCRdb retains in-frame clones only, with some absent. Among approximately 23,000 clones listed, 75% to 90% were seen once. The CDR3 is 14 amino acids. Germline CDR1 and CDR2: MGHRA and YSYEKL. V was clipped by 6 bases and J by 1 base; unmatched bases: 3. This sequence joins TRBV4-1 and TRBJ2-1, with 7 bases identical to TRBD1. This sequence originates from an adult with an advanced solid tumor such as melanoma, head and neck, liver or kidney cancer. Specimen: CD4+ or CD8+ T cells sorted from blood, collected in a trial of the OX40 agonist ivuxolimab. This CDR3 reads CASSDRASYNEQFF. CDR3 in DNA: TGCGCCAGCAGTGACAGGGCATCCTACAATGAGCAGTTCTTC.